The clone carrying this T cell receptor (beta chain) turned up a few times. As yet, its antigen is unknown. These data come from a study of cytomegalovirus exposure and HLA in healthy donors. The study, taken as a whole, reports: Later work showed greater clonal expansion in HLA-associated TCR beta chains than in equally common others. Indistinguishable V segments such as TRBV6-2 and TRBV6-3 were excluded. It was confirmed in vitro that three of the CMV-associated chains were specific for CMV antigens.

CDR3 length: 12 amino acids. Trimming took 7 bases from V and 4 from J, leaving 10 bases between them. Germline values: CDR1 MDHEN, CDR2 SYDVKM. Donors showed nominal health when sampled, although they likely had unrecorded immune exposures. PCR primers comprised 60 Vbeta and 13 Jbeta primers. Here immunoSEQ multiplex PCR was the method, and the copy in TCRdb shows in-frame clones only, minus some. Here the sample spans more than 130,000 clones, 60% to 85% being singletons. The sequenced sample consisted of PBMCs. J is TRBJ1-1 and V is TRBV28, with a possible D match to TRBD1 (5 bases). This clonotype originated in a man between 18 and 35 years old in good health and CMV-seronegative. The CDR3 loop is CASTWRGTEAFF. CDR3 nucleotides: TGTGCCAGCACCTGGAGGGGCACTGAAGCTTTCTTT.